Given below is one TCR beta chain in context. As yet, its antigen is unknown. This sample is drawn from a study of T cell responses to AZD1222 COVID-19 vaccine. Data came from immunoSEQ multiplex PCR; TCRdb stores just in-frame clones and leaves some out. The sample yields about 120,000 clones, roughly 90% seen once. The V gene's germline CDR1 is MDHEN and CDR2 SYDVKM. The CDR3 covers 15 residues. The germline V and J ends were trimmed by 5 bases and 0 bases, with 14 bases remaining between them. Study-level results: Unmutated variant regions are reportedly the target of nearly half of TCRs that are spike-specific.

The analysis combined second doses at about 4 or about 12 weeks. This clonotype was sampled from an adult who received the AZD1222 COVID-19 vaccine. The sample in question was peripheral blood, obtained 28 days after the second AZD1222 dose. The chain carries TRBV28 and TRBJ2-7; a possible D gene is TRBD2 (5 bases). The CDR3 DNA sequence: TGTGCCAGCAGTGCCCCCGGGGTGAGCTCCTACGAGCAGTACTTC. Its translation is CASSAPGVSSYEQYF.